This paragraph covers one TCR beta chain sequence. The count of this clone is one. It lacks a known antigen. No base quality values were provided; no much bigger clone lies one nucleotide off. The data derive from a study of cytomegalovirus exposure and HLA in healthy donors (dated by TCRdb to 2016 to 2017). As for the study more broadly: An earlier analysis of approximately 600 of the donors reported 250 to 350 Gb of sequence data and some 100 million unique TCR beta sequences from about 200 million T cells. The number of typed donors differed by locus: about 620-630 for A, B, C, DRB1 and DQB1; 500 to 550 for DQA1; about 600 for DPA1; and roughly 490 for DPB1. Because of strong linkage in the cohort, a few DR-DQ haplotypes were treated as single units for association and clustering. An early release covering roughly 600 HLA-typed donors comprised about 300 gigabases of sequencing data and around 80 million unique TCR sequences. Among the approximately 400 genotyped donors, more than 70% belonged to the genetic ancestry cluster associated with self-reported Caucasian donors. To predict cytomegalovirus infection status, the study brought together high-throughput TCR immunosequencing, statistical association of individual TCRs with disease status, and machine learning. Alongside the repertoire data, information on donor age, sex, ethnicity and CMV serostatus was compiled. HLA typing included class I and class II loci at four-digit resolution. The study profiled the T cell repertoires of 500 to 800 subjects by immunosequencing and related them to cytomegalovirus serostatus. Besides the first cohort of approximately 710 subjects, a separate validation cohort made up of roughly 120 different subjects was used. All discovery cohort repertoires had been generated using a single sequencing platform. Rather than using new phenotypic data, the later analysis identified candidate immune exposures from TCR beta sequences and from how often those sequences occurred across donors. An earlier analysis of about 620 of the donors applied high-throughput TCR beta sequencing to assess whether each TCR beta V gene segment acted as functional or pseudogenic. Among 300 to 500 genotyped donors of the cohort, an average of approximately 200,000 unique TCR beta nucleotide sequences was sequenced per donor, of which about 18% were non-productive. In a later genetic analysis, genome-wide SNP genotypes for about 65% of the 666 donors were used, and that subset was treated as a discovery cohort. In a later analysis, previously published TCR beta repertoires from 550 to 700 donors were re-analyzed and high-resolution HLA genotyping was added so that TCR occurrence patterns could be studied. The study was designed to test whether signatures of past pathogen exposure could be identified by cataloging public T cell receptors. Overall study outcomes, separate from this receptor: Because counts were too low, roughly 18 rarely observed V segments, including chromosome 9 orphons, were left out of the earlier analysis of about 620 of the donors. A later genetic analysis reported fewer N-insertions in productive TCRs among donors in an Asian-associated ancestry cluster than the roughly 650-donor mean. Several of the top co-occurrence clusters appeared to be linked to parvovirus B19, influenza, CMV and Epstein-Barr virus, according to a later analysis. Correlated functional status among segregating V segments might be attributable to linkage disequilibrium, but an unknown experimental factor could not be ruled out. A further reported finding was that TCR beta sequences accurately predicted the HLA-A and HLA-B alleles for most subjects in the first cohort. In vitro tests confirmed that a few of the cytomegalovirus-associated TCR beta chains recognize cytomegalovirus antigens. Assigning TCR associations to individual alleles was difficult when HLA alleles, especially DR and DQ, strongly co-occurred. The presence/absence analyses assumed that sequencing depth was roughly uniform across donors, and that assumption may not be true. An earlier analysis of around 600 of the donors showed that most TCR beta V segments appeared in productive rearrangements either about 90% or about 30% of the time, which broadly matched IMGT annotations. In a later genetic analysis, a missense DCLRE1C variant was associated with V-gene and J-gene trimming of TCR beta chains, and the association was replicated in an independent cohort. According to the authors, the approach could potentially be generalized to other disease states and immunological phenotypes. In this cohort, only TCR beta chains were sequenced, and detectable features were limited by the absence of alpha or paired-chain data. The 87-base-pair reads could not distinguish some IMGT-functional V segments, including TRBV6-2 and TRBV6-3, so those segments were excluded. HLA typing was unavailable for some donors at each locus, so association tests used only the typed subset. While some public TCRs were present in many individuals, most TCR sequences turned up only very rarely across donors. Cytomegalovirus status was reported to be diagnosed by the classifier with high specificity and sensitivity in both the original and validation cohorts. For the cohort, immune exposure information was limited to CMV serostatus. In a later analysis, HLA-associated TCR beta chains showed more clonal expansion and lower generation probabilities than non-associated chains that were equally common. In a later analysis, most CMV-associated TCR beta chains were found to appear HLA-restricted, with HLA associations seemingly driven largely by CMV exposure. At a false discovery rate of 0.05, a later analysis linked about 16,000 TCR beta sequences to specific HLA alleles. According to a later analysis, TCR association rates differed among HLA loci, with DRB1 alleles showing the most associated TCRs and HLA-C alleles showing the fewest. A group of highly shared sequence variants was considered likely to be a technical artifact of the sequencing pipeline. A total of about 180 TCR beta chains were listed by the study as associated with cytomegalovirus.

In total, 630 or so healthy bone marrow donors made up the cohort. At the time of sampling, all cohort members were nominally healthy, though unrecorded immune exposures were likely present. The donor tested CMV seropositive and was one of the 289 seropositive cohort members. Each donor provided a peripheral blood sample, and peripheral blood mononuclear cells were used for TCR beta sequencing. Genomic DNA extraction from the blood cell samples was performed with the Qiagen DNeasy Blood Extraction Kit. Preparation of the library involved the immunoSEQ multiplex PCR assay. For the multiplex PCR, a mixture combining 60 forward primers for TCR Vbeta segments and 13 reverse primers for TCR Jbeta segments was used. A multiplex PCR assay on genomic DNA amplified the CDR3 region of rearranged TCR beta genes. On the Illumina HiSeq System, the amplified TCR beta libraries were sequenced as 87-base-pair reads. Per the authors' processing: A later analysis counted around 72 million unique TCR beta chains across the roughly 700 repertoires, and 9.5 million to 11 million of these chains were shared by at least two donors. A nearest-neighbor algorithm error-corrected the raw reads and collapsed the reads into unique sequences, merging closely related sequences to remove PCR and sequencing errors. V, D and J gene segments were assigned by aligning CDR3 sequences to IMGT reference sequences. For a sequence to be retained, a match of at least six nucleotides was required to both a V gene segment and a J gene segment. A rearrangement was called productive if the CDR3 had no stop codons and remained in frame with V and J, and every other rearrangement was called non-productive. CDR3 was defined by IMGT convention, running from the second conserved V-encoded cysteine to the conserved J-encoded phenylalanine. The earlier analysis of around 640 of the donors excluded sequences that lacked an unambiguous match to a single V gene segment. An earlier analysis of approximately 590 of the donors classified V segments as functional when productive rearrangements were above 56.7% and as segregating when the standard deviation between donors was above 5%. To diagnose cytomegalovirus status from the catalog of TCR beta chain sequences, a statistical classification framework was built. In a later analysis, TCR nucleotide sequences were compared against IMGT/GENE-DB human TR gene sequences so that V and J genes could be assigned. The TCRdist pipeline was used in a later analysis to assign CDR3 sequences and most-parsimonious VDJ recombination scenarios. A later analysis defined each TCR beta chain by its CDR3 amino acid sequence plus V-gene family, and excluded reads lacking a unique V-gene family. In a later analysis, around 600 highly shared, low-generation-probability nucleotide sequences were removed to address suspected cross-contamination and a sequencing artifact. A later analysis calculated a clonal expansion index for each public chain from normalized within-repertoire ranks of inferred template counts. In a later analysis, generation probabilities were computed with a VDJ recombination model fitted to out-of-frame rearrangements, and the resulting probabilities were checked against IGoR. In a later analysis, hypergeometric tests were used to score TCR-TCR, TCR-HLA and TCR-CMV co-occurrence, with a repertoire-size bias correction applied to TCR pairs. To estimate false discovery rates, a later analysis permuted the HLA or CMV assignments 20 times. A later analysis grouped co-occurring TCRs with DBSCAN, adding TCRdist sequence similarity when clustering within HLA-allele-positive subsets. Repertoires with fewer than 30,000 or more than 120,000 public chains, plus five repertoires with anomalous nucleotide sharing, were excluded from co-occurrence clustering. TCRdb holds this immuneACCESS table with in-frame rearrangements only. Some clones are missing; in checked studies, unresolved V genes explain under half, and the rest has no known cause. V, J and clone size derive from that table, while D and trimming were established from the DNA sequence. This sample gives about 300,000 clones in total; about nine tenths of them show up just once. The ten most abundant clones make up 3.5% to 4% of the sample.

As encoded in the germline V gene, CDR1 is MDHEN while CDR2 is SYDVKM. V is pruned by 7 bases and J by 8 bases, leaving 9 bases of the junction without a gene match. The CDR3 covers 14 residues, taking in both the cysteine and the phenylalanine. Kept here is only the CDR3 DNA, which spans 42 bases and is read in frame from base 1. This clonotype was sampled from a man in his forties in good health and CMV-seropositive. This chain joins TRBV28 to TRBJ2-1; TRBD1 lines up with 9 middle nucleotides. The sequenced sample was PBMCs. The DNA sequence is TGTGCCAGCACATCCGGGACAGGGTCCGATGAGCAGTTCTTC. Its protein reads: CASTSGTGSDEQFF.